The 16 T cell receptor beta chains given below trace back to one sample, sequenced in a study of cytomegalovirus exposure and HLA in healthy donors. Both 60 Vbeta primers and 13 Jbeta primers went into the PCR. Only in-frame clones appear in the TCRdb table, and some are missing; sequencing was by immunoSEQ multiplex PCR. The sample consists of about 170,000 clones, just over 75% of them appearing once. The sample taken for sequencing was PBMCs. The receptors here all came from a woman aged 25-40 years in good health and CMV-seropositive.

This chain uses TRBV5-1 with TRBJ1-1; D is unresolved. This CDR3 contains 15 residues. Trimming pared 1 base from V and 5 bases from J, leaving 15 bases between. CDR1 and CDR2 from the germline V gene are SGHRS and YFSETQ. In nucleotides, the CDR3 is TGCGCCAGCAGCTTGAACTCCGCGGGGTCGACTGAAGCTTTCTTT. Protein sequence: CASSLNSAGSTEAFF.

The chain links TRBV10-3 to TRBJ1-3, with a possible D match to TRBD1 (6 bases). V gave up 2 bases and J gave up 2 bases, with 10 bases separating them. Germline V CDR1 and CDR2: ENHRY, SYGVKD. The CDR3 covers 15 residues. CDR3 nucleotide sequence: TGTGCCATCAGTGAGACAGGACAGCCTGGAAACACCATATATTTT. The encoded protein is CAISETGQPGNTIYF.

This clone was counted a few times. This chain joins TRBV18 and TRBJ1-2; D not certain. The length of the CDR3 is 12 residues. Germline V lookup: CDR1 KGHSH, CDR2 LQKENI. Between the trimmed V and J ends, which lost 2 bases and 3 bases, there was a span of 4 bases. CDR3 nucleotide sequence: TGTGCCAGCTCACCAGGAGACTATGGCTACACCTTC. It yields the protein CASSPGDYGYTF.

In this sample, this clone turned up once. The CDR3 loop is CASSVVGSHSGNTIYF. The CDR3 DNA is TGTGCCAGCAGCGTAGTGGGCAGTCACTCTGGAAACACCATATATTTT. The chain has TRBV9 and TRBJ1-3, with D unclear. Germline CDR1 is SGDLS and CDR2 is YYNGEE. V shed 0 bases and J shed 0 bases, with 10 bases lying between them. The CDR3 length is 16 residues.

The chain uses TRBV27 and TRBJ2-5; D may be TRBD1 (8 bases). V shed 1 base and J shed 5 bases, with 14 bases lying between them. Germline V lookup: CDR1 MNHEY, CDR2 SMNVEV (reference sequence). The CDR3 length is 15 residues. CDR3 nucleotides: TGTGCCAGCAGTTTATACAGGGGGGGGGTGGAGACCCAGTACTTC. Translating it yields CASSLYRGGVETQYF.

The genes are TRBV6-6 and TRBJ2-7, with 8 bases lining up with TRBD1. The length of the CDR3 is 15 residues. Trimming cost V 8 bases and J 2 bases; bases outside gene matches: 11. CDR1 is MNHNY and CDR2 is SVGAGI in the germline V gene (reference sequence). The DNA for the CDR3 is TGTGCCAGCGGAGGACAGGGCCAGAGCCCCTACGAGCAGTACTTC. Translated, it gives CASGGQGQSPYEQYF.

This clone was counted a single time. The chain recombines TRBV6-6 with TRBJ1-5; tentatively, D is TRBD1 (5 bases). The germline CDR1 and CDR2 sequences are MNHNY and SVGAGI (reference sequence). This CDR3 has 15 amino acids. V was clipped by 4 bases and J by 5 bases, with 15 bases between them. The CDR3: CASSSDGTPHQPQHF. The CDR3 DNA sequence: TGTGCCAGCAGTTCCGACGGGACTCCTCATCAGCCCCAGCATTTT.

J is TRBJ2-3 and V is TRBV10-3; 12 nucleotides align to TRBD2. Trimming at V came to 5 bases and at J to 5 bases, leaving 11 bases not matched to a gene. The CDR3 contains 17 residues. The germline CDR1 and CDR2 sequences are ENHRY and SYGVKD. The CDR3 coding sequence is TGTGCCATCAGTTCCCCGCGACTAGCGGGGGCAGTAGATACGCAGTATTTT. Translation gives CAISSPRLAGAVDTQYF.

The J gene is TRBJ1-1, the V gene TRBV28; 9 nucleotides line up with TRBD1. The CDR3 has 14 amino acids. Trimming took 3 bases from V and 6 from J; bases not matched to a gene: 5. Per the germline V gene, CDR1 is MDHEN and CDR2 is SYDVKM. As DNA, the CDR3 is TGTGCCAGCAGTTTTGCGGACAGGGGTTCTGAAGCTTTCTTT. This encodes CASSFADRGSEAFF.

The CDR3 protein is CASSSENEKLFF. The CDR3, as DNA: TGCGCCAGCAGCTCCGAGAATGAAAAACTGTTTTTT. The J gene is TRBJ1-4, the V gene TRBV5-1, with D uncertain. V was trimmed by 3 bases and J by 5 bases, leaving 5 bases between them. The CDR3 totals 12 residues. Germline CDR1 is SGHRS and CDR2 is YFSETQ.

This chain uses TRBV28 with TRBJ1-5; 10 nucleotides agree with TRBD1. Germline-derived CDR1 and CDR2 are MDHEN and SYDVKM. The CDR3 runs 18 residues. V dropped 2 bases and J dropped 2; count of bases not matched to a gene: 9. The CDR3 DNA follows: TGTGCCAGCAGTTTAGTGACAGGGGGCATCTTCGGCAATCAGCCCCAGCATTTT. It translates to CASSLVTGGIFGNQPQHF.

The chain joins TRBV19 to TRBJ1-1; 7 positions agree with TRBD1. Trimming removed 4 bases from V and 0 bases from J; junction bases left unmatched: 5. CDR1 is LNHDA, CDR2 SQIVND, per germline (reference sequence). The CDR3 length is 15 residues. The CDR3 loop reads CASSTPGQLNTEAFF. The CDR3 DNA sequence: TGTGCCAGTAGTACGCCGGGACAGCTGAACACTGAAGCTTTCTTT.

The J gene is TRBJ2-2, the V gene TRBV5-1, with TRBD1 identical over 7 bases. The V and J ends lost 0 bases and 4 bases, in that order; junction bases with no gene match: 0. CDR3 length: 14 residues. The germline V gene has CDR1 SGHRS and CDR2 YFSETQ. CDR3 in DNA: TGCGCCAGCAGCTTGGACAGGGGCACCGGGGAGCTGTTTTTT. It yields the protein CASSLDRGTGELFF.

This clone has only one observation. This rearrangement joins TRBV4-3 to TRBJ2-7; 9 bases map to TRBD2. The J segment lost 5 bases and the V segment lost 2 bases, leaving 16 bases of the junction unmatched. CDR3 size: 18 residues. The germline gives CDR1 LGHNA, CDR2 YSLEER. The CDR3 sequence is CASSQSYRISGSQDEQYF. Here the CDR3 DNA reads TGCGCCAGCAGCCAATCCTACCGGATTAGCGGGAGTCAGGACGAGCAGTACTTC.

The chain couples TRBV27 to TRBJ2-3, with TRBD1 as a possible D gene (5 bases). Germline CDR1 and CDR2: MNHEY and SMNVEV (reference sequence). Trimming shortened V by 6 bases and J by 2 bases, and 15 bases separated the two germline ends. This CDR3 spans 15 amino acids. The CDR3, as DNA: TGTGCCAGCAGCATTTCGACAGAGTCCACAGATACGCAGTATTTT. This codes for CASSISTESTDTQYF.

CDR3 protein: CAWSSARTSGGTDTQYF. The CDR3 nucleotides are TGTGCCTGGAGTTCGGCGCGGACTAGCGGAGGCACAGATACGCAGTATTTT. The J gene is TRBJ2-3, the V gene TRBV30; 10 nucleotides agree with TRBD2. J lost 1 base, V lost 2 bases, and 9 bases had no gene match. The CDR3 has 17 residues. Germline V CDR1 and CDR2: GTSNPN, SVGIG (reference sequence).